Listed here are 28 T cell receptor beta chains from one sample, sequenced in a study of early T cells in non-severe SARS-CoV-2 infection. TCRdb re-analysed the 5' RACE reads in MiXCR, keeping a single row per CDR3 protein. Of some 60,000 distinct CDR3 sequences in the sample, roughly 9.7% were seen once. The sample consisted of whole blood. These receptors all stem from an adult who was a healthcare worker with PCR-confirmed SARS-CoV-2 infection or an uninfected control (not recorded which).

This chain connects TRBV20-1 to TRBJ1-1, with D maybe TRBD1 (5 bases). Per the germline V gene, CDR1 is DFQATT and CDR2 is SNEGSKA (reference sequence). The CDR3 is made up of 12 amino acids. The CDR3 DNA is TGCAGGCCGGACGGGGGTGGCACTGAAGCTTTCTTT. Protein: CRPDGGGTEAFF.

The V and J genes are TRBV7-9 and TRBJ2-7; 11 bases align to TRBD1. Germline values: CDR1 SEHNR, CDR2 FQNEAQ (reference sequence). Trimming removed 7 bases from V and 5 bases from J; junction bases left unmatched: 7. The CDR3 loop spans 14 amino acids. CDR3 nucleotides: TGTGCCAGCACCCGAGGACAGGGGGCGAACGAGCAGTACTTC. Translated: CASTRGQGANEQYF.

Many counts were recorded for this clonotype. Written as DNA, the CDR3 is TGCAGTGCCCACGACAGAAACTATGGCTACACCTTC. Translation gives CSAHDRNYGYTF. The chain employs TRBV20-1 and TRBJ1-2; D is perhaps TRBD1 (5 bases). The V gene's germline CDR1 is DFQATT and CDR2 SNEGSKA (reference sequence). V dropped 6 bases and J dropped 2 bases, with 10 bases sitting between them. The CDR3 loop spans 12 amino acids.

This clonotype appeared a few times. The V and J genes are TRBV11-1 and TRBJ1-1; 7 bases match TRBD1. Trimming at V came to 1 base and at J to 3 bases, leaving 11 bases not matched to a gene. The CDR3 sequence is 17 residues long. Germline CDR1 and CDR2: SGHAT and FQDESV (reference sequence). The CDR3 sequence is CASSLGKGQTMDTEAFF. The CDR3 DNA reads TGTGCCAGCAGCTTAGGGAAGGGACAGACAATGGACACTGAAGCTTTCTTT.

This clonotype appeared many times. V usage is TRBV9 and J usage is TRBJ2-1; D is undetermined. Trimming shortened V by 0 bases and J by 9 bases, and 7 bases separated the two germline ends. CDR3 length: 12 residues. Germline V CDR1 and CDR2: SGDLS, YYNGEE. The CDR3 DNA reads TGTGCCAGCAGCGTAGGGGGTCTTGAGCAGTTCTTC. This translates into CASSVGGLEQFF.

The rearrangement uses TRBV20-1 and TRBJ2-3; D is uncertain. Trimming removed 1 base from V and 2 bases from J, with 10 bases in between. Germline V gene sequence: CDR1 DFQATT, CDR2 SNEGSKA (reference sequence). The CDR3 runs 14 residues. CDR3 sequence reads: CSARGRTATDTQYF. Written as DNA, the CDR3 is TGCAGTGCTAGAGGCCGGACGGCCACAGATACGCAGTATTTT.

This clonotype was detected ten times or more. The chain joins TRBV12-3 or TRBV12-4 to TRBJ2-5, with D possibly being TRBD2 (5 bases). The CDR3 has 13 amino acids. Trimming shortened V by 4 bases and J by 7 bases, and 13 bases separated the two germline ends. CDR3 loop: CASSWTALGTQYF. The CDR3 nucleotides read TGTGCCAGCAGTTGGACTGCCCTGGGGACCCAGTACTTC.

Concerning this clonotype: A much larger clone differs by one base, so this may be a read error. The V and J genes are TRBV5-1 and TRBJ2-3; no clear D. Germline-derived CDR1 and CDR2 are SGHRS and YFSETQ. There are 15 residues in the CDR3. The CDR3 DNA follows: TGCGTCAGCAGCTCCCGCCCGGCATCGACAGATACGCAGTATTTT. Its translation is CVSSSRPASTDTQYF.

This clonotype was observed many times. The V gene is TRBV7-9, the J gene TRBJ2-6; weak D call: TRBD1 (5 bases). Germline V gene data show CDR1 as SEHNR and CDR2 as FQNEAQ (reference sequence). The CDR3 is made up of 15 amino acids. V dropped 5 bases and J dropped 2 bases, with 10 bases sitting between them. Written as DNA, the CDR3 is TGTGCCAGCAGCCTAGGACATCCTGGGGCCAACGTCCTGACTTTC. This sequence encodes CASSLGHPGANVLTF.

V gene TRBV15 combines with J gene TRBJ2-3; D may be TRBD2 (6 bases). With 8 bases removed from V and 0 bases from J, the gap between germline ends came to 12 bases. The germline V gene has CDR1 LNHNV and CDR2 YYDKDF (reference sequence). The CDR3 consists of 14 residues. CDR3 in amino acids: CATEEAGSTDTQYF. Here the CDR3 DNA reads TGTGCCACCGAAGAGGCGGGGAGCACAGATACGCAGTATTTT.

The CDR3 DNA is TGTGCCAGCAGCTTAATGGGGCTAGCGGGGAACAATGAGCAGTTCTTC. Translating gives CASSLMGLAGNNEQFF. This chain connects TRBV7-3 to TRBJ2-1; 9 bases match TRBD2. This CDR3 is 16 amino acids long. V dropped 1 base and J dropped 5; count of bases not matched to a gene: 6. Germline V CDR1 and CDR2: SGHTA, FQGTGA.

The chain combines TRBV6-1 with TRBJ2-7; TRBD2 matches 8 bases. Germline V CDR1 and CDR2: MNHNS, SASEGT. The CDR3 contains 13 residues. V was clipped by 5 bases and J by 3 bases; unmatched bases: 3. CDR3 nucleotides: TGTGCCAGCAGTAAGCTAGCGGGCTACGAGCAGTACTTC. This translates into CASSKLAGYEQYF.

This clonotype was observed at least ten times. This sequence joins TRBV5-1 and TRBJ2-1; 8 bases are shared with TRBD2. The CDR3 spans 17 residues. Germline CDR1 is SGHRS and CDR2 is YFSETQ. The ends lost 0 bases at V and 0 bases at J; junction bases unmatched: 5. In nucleotides, the CDR3 is TGCGCCAGCAGCTTGGGACTAGCGCAAAGCTCCTACAATGAGCAGTTCTTC. Amino acid sequence: CASSLGLAQSSYNEQFF.

This clonotype appeared many times. This chain uses TRBV20-1 with TRBJ2-5; no reliable D call. V lost 3 bases to trimming and J lost 6 bases, with 17 bases between them. This CDR3 is 14 amino acids long. Looked up from germline, CDR1 is DFQATT and CDR2 is SNEGSKA (reference sequence). The CDR3 DNA sequence: TGCAGTGCTAGGGAGAGTCGAGCCGGAAAGACCCAGTACTTC. Its translation is CSARESRAGKTQYF.

V usage is TRBV29-1 and J usage is TRBJ2-5; a possible D gene is TRBD2 (6 bases). The CDR3 runs to 12 residues. Trimming removed 7 bases at V and 5 bases at J, with 14 bases between. CDR1 is SQVTM and CDR2 is ANQGSEA in the germline V gene. CDR3 nucleotide sequence: TGCAGCGCCACGCCGGGAGAGGAGACCCAGTACTTC. Its translation: CSATPGEETQYF.

Only a few counts were recorded for this clonotype. V gene TRBV5-1 combines with J gene TRBJ2-7, with D unresolved. Per the germline V gene, CDR1 is SGHRS and CDR2 is YFSETQ. The CDR3 runs 15 residues. Trimming removed 6 bases at V and 4 bases at J, with 20 bases between. As DNA, the CDR3 is TGCGCCAGCACTTCCCGCCCCCATGAATCTTACGAGCAGTACTTC. Protein sequence: CASTSRPHESYEQYF.

The chain carries TRBV15 and TRBJ1-3; no clear D. Deletions cut 8 bases from V and 4 bases from J, with 12 bases between. From germline, CDR1 is LNHNV and CDR2 YYDKDF (reference sequence). The CDR3 sequence is 13 residues long. This chain's CDR3 is CATGKRSGNTIYF. CDR3 in DNA: TGTGCCACCGGGAAGAGGTCGGGAAACACCATATATTTT.

This clonotype was counted a few times. The chain links TRBV6-5 to TRBJ1-2; maybe TRBD1 (6 bases). Germline loops: CDR1 MNHEY, CDR2 SVGAGI. The CDR3 runs to 13 residues. V was trimmed by 5 bases and J by 3 bases, leaving 10 bases between them. CDR3: CASSRDNDYGYTF. Here the CDR3 DNA reads TGTGCCAGCAGTCGGGACAACGACTATGGCTACACCTTC.

This clonotype was detected a few times. The chain combines TRBV7-2 with TRBJ2-5; D call uncertain. The CDR3 contains 12 residues. Between the trimmed V and J ends, which lost 4 bases and 5 bases, there was a span of 8 bases. Germline V lookup: CDR1 SGHTA, CDR2 FQGNSA. The CDR3 DNA reads as TGTGCCAGCAGCTCCACCAGCGAGACCCAGTACTTC. Protein product: CASSSTSETQYF.

At least ten counts were recorded for this clonotype. The chain combines TRBV20-1 with TRBJ2-3; D is unclear. From germline, CDR1 is DFQATT and CDR2 SNEGSKA (reference sequence). V was shortened by 6 bases and J by 1 base, with 8 bases between the two germline ends. The CDR3 sequence is 12 residues long. In nucleotides, the CDR3 is TGCAGTGCAAGATTCCGCACAGATACGCAGTATTTT. It codes for CSARFRTDTQYF.

This clonotype was observed many times. The chain couples TRBV18 to TRBJ2-6; maybe TRBD2 (5 bases). Germline CDR1 KGHSH, CDR2 LQKENI. The CDR3 spans 16 residues. V shed 0 bases and J shed 2 bases, with 8 bases lying between them. CDR3: CASSPPERAGANVLTF. CDR3 DNA sequence: TGTGCCAGCTCACCACCGGAGAGGGCTGGGGCCAACGTCCTGACTTTC.

This clonotype has at least ten counts. The J gene is TRBJ2-1, the V gene TRBV7-2; D might be TRBD2 (5 bases). Trimming removed 3 bases at V and 3 bases at J, with 12 bases between. This CDR3 is built from 15 residues. Germline V gene data show CDR1 as SGHTA and CDR2 as FQGNSA. DNA for the CDR3: TGTGCCAGCAGCTTTAAGCGGTCGCTCTACAATGAGCAGTTCTTC. Protein: CASSFKRSLYNEQFF.

The chain is built from TRBV19 and TRBJ2-1, with D possibly TRBD1 on 5 matching bases. Germline V gives CDR1 LNHDA, CDR2 SQIVND (reference sequence). The CDR3 length is 13 residues. Trimming stripped 6 bases from V and 5 bases from J, with 11 bases between. The CDR3 DNA follows: TGTGCCAGTAGCGCGACAGATAACAATGAGCAGTTCTTC. Its translation is CASSATDNNEQFF. The full variable domain, its missing parts supplied by reference TRBV19 and TRBJ2-1, is DGGITQSPKYLFRKEGQNVTLSCEQNLNHDAMYWYRQDPGQGLRLIYYSQIVNDFQKGDIAEGYSVSREKKESFPLTVTSAQKNPTAFYLCASSATDNNEQFFGPGTRLTVL.

This clonotype was seen repeatedly, ten times or more. The rearrangement uses TRBV7-8 and TRBJ2-6; D perhaps matches TRBD1 (6 bases). From germline, CDR1 is SGHVS and CDR2 FQNEAQ. The CDR3 has 16 residues. V shed 1 base and J shed 0 bases, with 7 bases lying between them. The chain's CDR3 is CASSLGTASGANVLTF. The CDR3 bases are TGTGCCAGCAGCTTAGGGACAGCCTCTGGGGCCAACGTCCTGACTTTC. Filled out from reference TRBV7-8 and TRBJ2-6, the complete variable domain reads GAGVSQSPRYKVAKRGQDVALRCDPISGHVSLFWYQQALGQGPEFLTYFQNEAQLDKSGLPSDRFFAERPEGSVSTLKIQRTQQEDSAVYLCASSLGTASGANVLTFGAGSRLTVL.

This clonotype turned up a few times. V is TRBV29-1 and J is TRBJ2-5, with no clear D. CDR1 and CDR2 from the germline V gene are SQVTM and ANQGSEA. V shed 6 bases and J shed 5 bases, with 13 bases lying between them. The length of the CDR3 is 12 residues. The chain's CDR3 is CSVVPADETQYF. In nucleotides, the CDR3 is TGCAGCGTCGTCCCGGCGGATGAGACCCAGTACTTC.

The chain uses TRBV5-1 and TRBJ2-3; D is possibly TRBD1 (5 bases). Trimming left V 4 bases short and J 6 bases short, with 21 bases between. Germline-derived CDR1 and CDR2 are SGHRS and YFSETQ. This CDR3 has 16 residues. The CDR3 bases are TGCGCCAGCAGCAGTCCCCAGGGCTCCCTTACCGATACGCAGTATTTT. Translated: CASSSPQGSLTDTQYF.

The chain recombines TRBV11-3 with TRBJ1-1; possible D gene TRBD1, 5 bases. Deletions cut 1 base from V and 7 bases from J, with 10 bases between. This CDR3 is built from 13 residues. Germline V CDR1 and CDR2: SGHNT, YENEEA. In DNA form, the CDR3 reads TGTGCCAGCAGCTTAGGAGGGACCCGTGAAGCTTTCTTT. Amino acids: CASSLGGTREAFF.

This clonotype appeared a few times. The chain is built from TRBV5-1 and TRBJ2-2; 8 positions match TRBD1. Germline loops: CDR1 SGHRS, CDR2 YFSETQ. The CDR3 extends over 15 amino acids. V trimming: 4 bases; J trimming: 0 bases; junction bases outside the gene matches: 2. CDR3 sequence (DNA): TGCGCCAGCAGCCAGGGGGCGACGAACACCGGGGAGCTGTTTTTT. This codes for CASSQGATNTGELFF.